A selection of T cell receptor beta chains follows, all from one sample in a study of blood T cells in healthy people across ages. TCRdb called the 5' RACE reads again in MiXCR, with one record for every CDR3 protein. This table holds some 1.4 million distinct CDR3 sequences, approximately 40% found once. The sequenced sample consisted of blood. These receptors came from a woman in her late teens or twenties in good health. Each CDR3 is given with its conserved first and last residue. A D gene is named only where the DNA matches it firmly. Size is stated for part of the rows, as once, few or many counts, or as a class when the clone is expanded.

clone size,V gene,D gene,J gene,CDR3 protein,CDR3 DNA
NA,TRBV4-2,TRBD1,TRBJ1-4,CASSGGQLNEKLFF,TGTGCCAGCAGCGGGGGACAGCTTAATGAAAAACTGTTTTTT
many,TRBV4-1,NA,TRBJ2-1,CASSQGDGDYNEQFF,TGCGCCAGCAGCCAAGGCGACGGAGACTACAATGAGCAGTTCTTC
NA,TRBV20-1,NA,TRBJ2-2,CSARSPWDTGELFF,TGCAGTGCTAGATCTCCGTGGGACACCGGGGAGCTGTTTTTT
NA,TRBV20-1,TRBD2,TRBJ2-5,CSASEGTSGKETQYF,TGCAGTGCTAGCGAGGGGACTAGTGGGAAAGAGACCCAGTACTTC
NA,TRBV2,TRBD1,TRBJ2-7,CASNEQGGYEQYF,TGTGCCAGCAACGAACAGGGGGGCTACGAGCAGTACTTC
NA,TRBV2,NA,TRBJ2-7,CASSTSLDYERGTSRGEQYF,TGTGCCAGCAGCACCTCACTGGACTATGAGCGGGGGACCTCCAGGGGGGAGCAGTACTTC
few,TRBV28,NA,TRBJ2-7,CASGGFSYEQYF,TGTGCCAGCGGGGGATTCTCATACGAGCAGTACTTC
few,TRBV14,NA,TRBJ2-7,CASSHGATDSYEQYF,TGTGCCAGCAGCCATGGTGCAACCGATTCCTACGAGCAGTACTTC
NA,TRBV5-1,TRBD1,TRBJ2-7,CASSTEHRGLGYEQYF,TGCGCCAGCAGCACCGAACACAGGGGTTTGGGCTACGAGCAGTACTTC
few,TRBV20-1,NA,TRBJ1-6,CSASRGQPGSSYNSPLHF,TGCAGTGCTAGTCGTGGCCAGCCCGGTAGCTCCTATAATTCACCCCTCCACTTT
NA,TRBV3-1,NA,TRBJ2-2,CASSQRRTNTGELFF,TGTGCCAGCAGCCAACGACGGACGAACACCGGGGAGCTGTTTTTT
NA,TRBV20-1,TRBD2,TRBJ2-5,CSARVTGGGNNEQYF,TGCAGTGCTAGAGTGACGGGAGGCGGGAACAATGAGCAGTACTTC
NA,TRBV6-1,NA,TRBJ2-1,CATQEDYSYNEQFF,TGTGCCACTCAGGAGGACTACTCCTACAATGAGCAGTTCTTC
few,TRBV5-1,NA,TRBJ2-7,CASSWGTAGEQYF,TGCGCCAGCAGCTGGGGGACTGCAGGGGAGCAGTACTTC
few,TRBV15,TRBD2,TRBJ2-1,CATSRDGLTSGAYNEQFF,TGTGCCACCAGCAGAGATGGCTTGACTAGCGGGGCCTACAATGAGCAGTTCTTC
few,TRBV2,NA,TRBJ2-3,CASKKDGADTQYF,TGTGCCAGCAAGAAGGACGGCGCGGATACGCAGTATTTT
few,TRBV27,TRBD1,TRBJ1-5,CASSRESNRGSNQPQHF,TGTGCCAGCAGTCGCGAGAGCAACAGGGGTAGCAATCAGCCCCAGCATTTT
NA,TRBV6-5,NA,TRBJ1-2,CASSYSPTGNYGYTF,TGTGCCAGCAGTTACTCACCTACAGGGAACTATGGCTACACCTTC
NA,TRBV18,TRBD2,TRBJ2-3,CAGSPRLAGGTDTQYF,TGTGCCGGCTCACCGCGACTAGCGGGGGGCACAGATACGCAGTATTTT
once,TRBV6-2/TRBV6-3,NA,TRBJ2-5,CANQDADQETQYF,TGTGCCAACCAGGACGCCGACCAAGAGACCCAGTACTTC
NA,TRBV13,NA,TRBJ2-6,CASSLESRARSGANVLTF,TGTGCCAGCAGTTTAGAGAGCAGGGCCCGCTCTGGGGCCAACGTCCTGACTTTC
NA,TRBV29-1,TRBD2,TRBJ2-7,CSVEDAGGHPYEQYF,TGCAGCGTTGAAGATGCGGGGGGGCACCCCTACGAGCAGTACTTC
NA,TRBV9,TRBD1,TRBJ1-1,CASSASGGTLNTEAFF,TGTGCCAGCAGCGCGTCAGGGGGAACGCTGAACACTGAAGCTTTCTTT
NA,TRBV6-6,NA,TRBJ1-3,CASSYALDKPGNTIYF,TGTGCCAGCAGTTACGCGCTTGATAAGCCCGGAAACACCATATATTTT
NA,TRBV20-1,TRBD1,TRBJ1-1,CGVGGGSTEAFF,TGTGGAGTAGGGGGCGGGAGCACTGAAGCTTTCTTT
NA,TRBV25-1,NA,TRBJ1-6,CASSGAYYSTGPSSYNSPLHF,TGTGCCAGCAGTGGGGCCTATTATTCGACAGGCCCGAGCTCCTATAATTCACCCCTCCACTTT
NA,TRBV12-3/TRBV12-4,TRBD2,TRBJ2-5,CASSSRWTSLETQYF,TGTGCCAGCAGTTCGAGGTGGACTAGCCTTGAGACCCAGTACTTC
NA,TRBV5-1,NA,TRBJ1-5,CASSADTNQPQHF,TGCGCCAGCAGCGCGGACACCAATCAGCCCCAGCATTTT
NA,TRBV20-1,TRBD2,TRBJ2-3,CSAARSGRGLDTQYF,TGCAGTGCTGCCCGTAGCGGGAGAGGGCTAGATACGCAGTATTTT
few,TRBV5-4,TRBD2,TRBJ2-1,CASSPRGRAGRYNEQFF,TGTGCCAGCAGCCCACGAGGGAGAGCGGGGCGCTACAATGAGCAGTTCTTC
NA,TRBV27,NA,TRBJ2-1,CASSLMVGAANNEQFF,TGTGCCAGCAGTTTGATGGTAGGAGCGGCAAACAATGAGCAGTTCTTC
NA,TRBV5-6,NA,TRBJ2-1,CASSLAVDPHKQFF,TGTGCCAGCAGCTTGGCCGTCGACCCCCATAAGCAGTTCTTC
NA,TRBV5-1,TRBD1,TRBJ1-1,CASSQRTGPTSNTEAFF,TGCGCCAGCAGCCAAAGGACAGGGCCAACTTCGAACACTGAAGCTTTCTTT
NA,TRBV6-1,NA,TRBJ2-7,CASSEATWGWEQYF,TGTGCCAGCAGCGAAGCTACTTGGGGTTGGGAGCAGTACTTC
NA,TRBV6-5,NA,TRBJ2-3,CASSPDRNTDTLYF,TGTGCCAGCAGTCCAGACAGGAACACAGATACGCTGTATTTT
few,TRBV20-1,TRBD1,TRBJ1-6,CSARGIGGTGNSPLHF,TGCAGTGCTAGAGGAATCGGGGGGACAGGGAATTCACCCCTCCACTTT
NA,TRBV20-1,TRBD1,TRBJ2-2,CSARAGTGESSGELFF,TGCAGTGCTAGGGCCGGGACAGGGGAGTCGTCCGGGGAGCTGTTTTTT
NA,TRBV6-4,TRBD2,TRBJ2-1,CASRSGGGNEQFF,TGTGCCAGCAGGTCGGGGGGAGGGAATGAGCAGTTCTTC
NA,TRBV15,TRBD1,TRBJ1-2,CATSDRGVVLGKYGYTF,TGTGCCACCAGCGACAGGGGTGTTGTGCTGGGCAAGTATGGCTACACCTTC
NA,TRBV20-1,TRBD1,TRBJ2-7,CSALPGQGASYEQYF,TGCAGTGCCCTCCCGGGACAGGGGGCATCCTACGAGCAGTACTTC
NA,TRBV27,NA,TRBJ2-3,CASSTIADTQYF,TGTGCCAGCAGTACGATAGCAGATACGCAGTATTTT
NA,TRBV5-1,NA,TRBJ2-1,CASSWVGRHNEQFF,TGCGCCAGCAGCTGGGTGGGGCGACACAATGAGCAGTTCTTC
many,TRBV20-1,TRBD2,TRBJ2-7,CSARDREGRSYEQYF,TGCAGTGCTAGAGATAGGGAGGGACGCTCCTACGAGCAGTACTTC